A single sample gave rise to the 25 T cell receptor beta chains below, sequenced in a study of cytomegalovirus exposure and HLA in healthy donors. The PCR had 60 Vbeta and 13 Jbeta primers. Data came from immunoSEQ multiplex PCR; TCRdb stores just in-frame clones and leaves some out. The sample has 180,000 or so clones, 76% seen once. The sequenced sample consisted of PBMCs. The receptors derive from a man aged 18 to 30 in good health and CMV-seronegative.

The CDR3 nucleotides read TGTGCCAGCATCCCGTTCGGAGGAGGGTTCGATACGCAGTATTTT. Protein sequence: CASIPFGGGFDTQYF. This rearrangement joins TRBV28 to TRBJ2-3; D possibly corresponds to TRBD2 (6 bases). Germline V gene sequence: CDR1 MDHEN, CDR2 SYDVKM. Trimming cost V 7 bases and J 6 bases, with 20 bases left between them. This CDR3 is built from 15 residues.

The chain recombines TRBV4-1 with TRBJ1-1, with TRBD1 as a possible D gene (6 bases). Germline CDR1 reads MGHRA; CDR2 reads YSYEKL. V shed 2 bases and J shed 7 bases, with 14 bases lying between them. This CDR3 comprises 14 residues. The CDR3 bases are TGCGCCAGCAGCCAAACAACGGGACACATTGAAGCTTTCTTT. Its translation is CASSQTTGHIEAFF.

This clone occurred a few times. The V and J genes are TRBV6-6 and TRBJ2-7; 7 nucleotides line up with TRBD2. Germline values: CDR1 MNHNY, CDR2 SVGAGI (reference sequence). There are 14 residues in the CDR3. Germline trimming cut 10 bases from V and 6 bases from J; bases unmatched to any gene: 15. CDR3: CATHPGGGSAEQYF. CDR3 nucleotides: TGTGCCACCCACCCGGGAGGTGGGAGTGCCGAGCAGTACTTC.

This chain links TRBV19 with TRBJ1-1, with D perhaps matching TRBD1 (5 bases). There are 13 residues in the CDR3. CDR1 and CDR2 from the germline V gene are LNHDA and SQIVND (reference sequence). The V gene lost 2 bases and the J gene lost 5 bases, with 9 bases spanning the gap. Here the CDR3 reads CASSIQGWTEAFF. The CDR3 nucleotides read TGTGCCAGTAGTATACAGGGTTGGACTGAAGCTTTCTTT.

CDR3: CASSPPFRASGANYQETQYF. The CDR3 region has the DNA TGCGCCAGCAGCCCCCCTTTTCGGGCTAGCGGGGCAAACTACCAAGAGACCCAGTACTTC. This chain uses TRBV5-1 with TRBJ2-5, with 9 bases aligning to TRBD2. CDR1 SGHRS and CDR2 YFSETQ come from the germline V gene. This CDR3 is 20 amino acids long. The V gene end was trimmed by 4 bases and the J gene end by 0 bases; junction bases not matched to a gene: 19.

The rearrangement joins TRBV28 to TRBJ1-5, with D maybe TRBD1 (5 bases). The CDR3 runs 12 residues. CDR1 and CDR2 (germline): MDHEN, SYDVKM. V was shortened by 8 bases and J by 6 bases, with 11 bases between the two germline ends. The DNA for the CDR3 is TGTGCCAGCTCCTTGGGGGGTCAGCCCCAGCATTTT. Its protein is CASSLGGQPQHF.

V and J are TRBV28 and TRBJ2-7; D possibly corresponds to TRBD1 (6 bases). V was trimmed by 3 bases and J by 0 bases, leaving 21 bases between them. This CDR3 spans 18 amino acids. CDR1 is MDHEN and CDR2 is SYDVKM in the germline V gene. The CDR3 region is CASSLPHRQARSSYEQYF. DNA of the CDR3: TGTGCCAGCAGTTTGCCTCACCGACAGGCGAGGAGCTCCTACGAGCAGTACTTC.

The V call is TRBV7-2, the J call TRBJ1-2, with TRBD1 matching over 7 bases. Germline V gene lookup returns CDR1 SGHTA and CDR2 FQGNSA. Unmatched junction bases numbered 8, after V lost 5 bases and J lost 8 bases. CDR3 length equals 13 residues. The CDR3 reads CASSLDRVTGYTF. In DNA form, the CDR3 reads TGTGCCAGCAGCCTCGACAGGGTTACCGGCTACACCTTC.

CDR3 sequence: CAIGIAADTQYF. In DNA, the CDR3 is TGTGCCATCGGAATAGCGGCAGATACGCAGTATTTT. The chain combines TRBV10-3 with TRBJ2-3; D possibly corresponds to TRBD2 (6 bases). The germline V gene has CDR1 ENHRY and CDR2 SYGVKD. Trimming took 8 bases from V and 4 from J, leaving 10 bases between them. The CDR3 length is 12 residues.

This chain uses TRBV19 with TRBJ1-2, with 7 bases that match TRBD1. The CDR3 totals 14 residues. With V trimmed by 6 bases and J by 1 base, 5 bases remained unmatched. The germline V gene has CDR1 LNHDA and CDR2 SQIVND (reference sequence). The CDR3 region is CASSTGEDNYGYTF. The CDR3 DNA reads TGTGCCAGTAGCACAGGGGAGGATAACTATGGCTACACCTTC.

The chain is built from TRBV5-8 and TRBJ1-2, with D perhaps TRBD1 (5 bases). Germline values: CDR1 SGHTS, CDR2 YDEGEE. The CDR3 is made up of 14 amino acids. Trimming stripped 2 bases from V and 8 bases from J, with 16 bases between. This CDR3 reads CASSLGAPADGYTF. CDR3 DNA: TGTGCCAGCAGCTTAGGGGCGCCGGCGGACGGCTACACCTTC.

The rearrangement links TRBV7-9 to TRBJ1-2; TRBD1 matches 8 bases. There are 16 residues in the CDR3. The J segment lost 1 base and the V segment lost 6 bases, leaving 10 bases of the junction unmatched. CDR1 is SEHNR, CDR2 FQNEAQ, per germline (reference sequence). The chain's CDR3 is CASSTPGQAYNYGYTF. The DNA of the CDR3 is TGTGCCAGCAGTACTCCGGGACAGGCCTATAACTATGGCTACACCTTC.

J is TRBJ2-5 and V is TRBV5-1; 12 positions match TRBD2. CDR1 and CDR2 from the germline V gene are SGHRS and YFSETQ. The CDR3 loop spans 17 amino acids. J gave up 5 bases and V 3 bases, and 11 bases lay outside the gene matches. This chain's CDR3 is CASSSGLAGPARETQYF. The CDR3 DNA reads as TGCGCCAGCAGCTCAGGACTAGCGGGACCGGCCCGTGAGACCCAGTACTTC.

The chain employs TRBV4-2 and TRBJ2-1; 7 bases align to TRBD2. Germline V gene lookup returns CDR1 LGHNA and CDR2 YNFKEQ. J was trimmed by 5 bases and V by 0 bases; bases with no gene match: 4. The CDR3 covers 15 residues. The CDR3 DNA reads TGTGCCAGCAGCCAAGAGCTACTAGCGAACAATGAGCAGTTCTTC. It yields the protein CASSQELLANNEQFF.

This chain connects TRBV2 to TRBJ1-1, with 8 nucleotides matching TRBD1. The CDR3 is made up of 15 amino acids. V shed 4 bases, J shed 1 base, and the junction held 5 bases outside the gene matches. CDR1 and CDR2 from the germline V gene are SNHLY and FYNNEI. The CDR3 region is CASSGQGRGNTEAFF. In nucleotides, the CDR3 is TGTGCCAGCAGTGGACAGGGGAGAGGGAACACTGAAGCTTTCTTT.

CDR3 sequence reads: CASSSHEGLGSGNTIYF. CDR3 coding DNA: TGTGCCAGCAGCTCCCATGAGGGTTTAGGTTCTGGAAACACCATATATTTT. The chain links TRBV28 to TRBJ1-3; D unclear. Per germline, CDR1 MDHEN and CDR2 SYDVKM. The ends were cut back, 6 bases at V and 1 base at J, with 19 bases in the middle. This CDR3 has 17 amino acids.

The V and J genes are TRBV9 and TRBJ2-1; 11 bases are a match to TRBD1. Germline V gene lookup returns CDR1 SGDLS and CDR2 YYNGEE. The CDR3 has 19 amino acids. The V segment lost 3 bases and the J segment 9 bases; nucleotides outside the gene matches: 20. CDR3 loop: CASSDAGIGDRGFGGEQFF. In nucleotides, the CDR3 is TGTGCCAGCAGCGACGCCGGGATCGGGGACAGGGGGTTTGGGGGTGAGCAGTTCTTC. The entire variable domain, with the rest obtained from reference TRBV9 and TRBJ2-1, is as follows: DSGVTQTPKHLITATGQRVTLRCSPRSGDLSVYWYQQSLDQGLQFLIQYYNGEERAKGNILERFSAQQFPDLHSELNLSSLELGDSALYFCASSDAGIGDRGFGGEQFFGPGTRLTVL.

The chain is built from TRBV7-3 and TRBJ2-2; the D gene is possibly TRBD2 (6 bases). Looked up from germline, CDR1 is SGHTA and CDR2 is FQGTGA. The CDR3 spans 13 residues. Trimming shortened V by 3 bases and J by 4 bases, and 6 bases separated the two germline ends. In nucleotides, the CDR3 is TGTGCCAGCAGCTTGGGGGGCACCGGGGAGCTGTTTTTT. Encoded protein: CASSLGGTGELFF.

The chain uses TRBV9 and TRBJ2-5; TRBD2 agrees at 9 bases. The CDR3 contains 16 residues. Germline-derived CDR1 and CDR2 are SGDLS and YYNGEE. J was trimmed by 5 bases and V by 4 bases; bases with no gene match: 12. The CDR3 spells CASSSPGGGARETQYF. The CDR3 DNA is TGTGCCAGCAGCTCTCCCGGCGGGGGGGCCCGGGAGACCCAGTACTTC.

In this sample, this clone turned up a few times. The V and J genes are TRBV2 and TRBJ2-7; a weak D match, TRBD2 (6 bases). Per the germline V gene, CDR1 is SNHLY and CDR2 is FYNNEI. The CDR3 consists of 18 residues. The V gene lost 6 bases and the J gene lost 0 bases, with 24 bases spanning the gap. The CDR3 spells CASRLATSGTPSSYEQYF. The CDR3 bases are TGTGCCAGCAGGTTGGCCACCTCCGGGACTCCGAGCTCCTACGAGCAGTACTTC.

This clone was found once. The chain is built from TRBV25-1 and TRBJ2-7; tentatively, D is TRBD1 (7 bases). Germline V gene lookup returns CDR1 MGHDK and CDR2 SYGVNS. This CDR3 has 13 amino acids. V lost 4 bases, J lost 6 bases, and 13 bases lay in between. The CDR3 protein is CASSGPGGREQYF. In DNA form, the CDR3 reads TGTGCCAGCAGTGGGCCAGGGGGGCGCGAGCAGTACTTC.

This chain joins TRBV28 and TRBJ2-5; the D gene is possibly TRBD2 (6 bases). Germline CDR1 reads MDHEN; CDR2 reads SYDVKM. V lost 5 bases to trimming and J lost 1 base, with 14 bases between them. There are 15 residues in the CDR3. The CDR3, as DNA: TGTGCCAGCAGTGCCCCCCGGGACTTCCAAGAGACCCAGTACTTC. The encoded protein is CASSAPRDFQETQYF.

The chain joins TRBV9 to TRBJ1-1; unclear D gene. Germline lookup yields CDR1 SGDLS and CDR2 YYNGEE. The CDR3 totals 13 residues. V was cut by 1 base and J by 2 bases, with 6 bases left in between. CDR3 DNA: TGTGCCAGCAGCGTATACTCCAACACTGAAGCTTTCTTT. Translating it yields CASSVYSNTEAFF.

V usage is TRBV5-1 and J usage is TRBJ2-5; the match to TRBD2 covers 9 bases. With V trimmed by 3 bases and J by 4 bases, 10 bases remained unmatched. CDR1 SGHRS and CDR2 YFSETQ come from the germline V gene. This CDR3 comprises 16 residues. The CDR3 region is CASSSGGTSRRETQYF. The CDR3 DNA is TGCGCCAGCAGCTCCGGAGGGACTAGCAGGCGAGAGACCCAGTACTTC.

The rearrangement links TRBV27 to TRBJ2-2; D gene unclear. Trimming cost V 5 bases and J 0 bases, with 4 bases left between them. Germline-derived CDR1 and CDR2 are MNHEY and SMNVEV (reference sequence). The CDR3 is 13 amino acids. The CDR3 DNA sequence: TGTGCCAGCAGTCCCGCGAACACCGGGGAGCTGTTTTTT. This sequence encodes CASSPANTGELFF.